Listed below are T cell receptor beta chains from one sample, sequenced in a study of blood T cell repertoires in COVID-19. TCRdb keeps only in-frame clones here, not all; method: immunoSEQ multiplex PCR. The repertoire holds over 120,000 clones, about 82% seen once, with approximately 4.5% in the top ten. Sequencing used peripheral blood. The receptors here all came from a woman of 80 years or more with active or convalescent COVID-19. Both conserved end residues are part of each CDR3. Fields, in order: clone size, D gene, V gene, J gene, CDR3 protein, CDR3 DNA. The D gene is left open where the match is weak. Clone size is given for some rows only: seen once, a few or many times, or a class if the clone is expanded.

size: NA
D: TRBD2
V: TRBV11-3
J: TRBJ2-1
CDR3: CASSLGAGPGRDEQFF
DNA: TGTGCCAGCAGCTTAGGGGCCGGCCCCGGGAGGGATGAGCAGTTCTTC

size: NA
D: TRBD1
V: TRBV6-1
J: TRBJ2-2
CDR3: CASRSSGGGLGELFF
DNA: TGTGCCAGCAGGTCATCAGGGGGCGGCCTCGGGGAGCTGTTTTTT

size: NA
D: NA
V: TRBV6-2/TRBV6-3
J: TRBJ2-1
CDR3: CASSQPPGTEQFF
DNA: TGTGCCAGCAGTCAACCCCCCGGGACAGAGCAGTTCTTC

size: once
D: NA
V: TRBV3-1/TRBV3-2
J: TRBJ1-4
CDR3: CASSQAGGVRGEEKLFF
DNA: TGTGCCAGCAGCCAAGCGGGGGGGGTGAGGGGCGAAGAAAAACTGTTTTTT

size: NA
D: NA
V: TRBV19
J: TRBJ2-3
CDR3: CASTAGRVGPDTQYF
DNA: TGTGCCAGTACGGCAGGGCGAGTCGGGCCAGATACGCAGTATTTT

size: NA
D: TRBD2
V: TRBV10-3
J: TRBJ2-2
CDR3: CAISGIGLADNTGELFF
DNA: TGTGCCATCAGTGGAATCGGGCTAGCGGACAACACCGGGGAGCTGTTTTTT

size: NA
D: TRBD2
V: TRBV11-1
J: TRBJ2-1
CDR3: CASSARASGGANEQFF
DNA: TGTGCCAGCAGCGCACGGGCTAGCGGGGGGGCAAATGAGCAGTTCTTC

size: NA
D: TRBD1
V: TRBV24-1
J: TRBJ1-1
CDR3: CATSDPGGRGNTEAFF
DNA: TGTGCCACCAGTGACCCAGGGGGTCGGGGGAACACTGAAGCTTTCTTT

size: NA
D: NA
V: TRBV7-2
J: TRBJ1-6
CDR3: CASSLDLVGSGSIHF
DNA: NA

size: NA
D: NA
V: TRBV12-3/TRBV12-4
J: TRBJ1-1
CDR3: CASSVEGLGAFF
DNA: TGTGCCAGCAGTGTTGAGGGCCTTGGGGCTTTCTTT

size: NA
D: NA
V: TRBV18
J: TRBJ1-2
CDR3: CASSLLGGIDGYTF
DNA: TGTGCCAGCTCACTCCTTGGCGGCATCGATGGCTACACCTTC

size: NA
D: TRBD1
V: TRBV11-2
J: TRBJ2-3
CDR3: CASSFNRGAADTQYF
DNA: TGTGCCAGCAGCTTTAACAGGGGCGCCGCAGATACGCAGTATTTT

size: NA
D: TRBD1
V: TRBV6-6
J: TRBJ2-7
CDR3: CASSYSNRGHYEQYF
DNA: TGTGCCAGCAGTTACTCGAACAGGGGGCACTACGAGCAGTACTTC

size: NA
D: TRBD1
V: TRBV5-1
J: TRBJ1-3
CDR3: CASSPSLARGSGNTIYF
DNA: TGCGCCAGCAGTCCTTCCCTGGCCAGGGGGTCTGGAAACACCATATATTTT

size: few
D: TRBD1
V: TRBV27
J: TRBJ2-1
CDR3: CASRDQGAWEQFF
DNA: TGTGCCAGCAGGGATCAGGGGGCATGGGAGCAGTTCTTC

size: NA
D: TRBD1
V: TRBV2
J: TRBJ2-7
CDR3: CASSIPLGQTYEQYF
DNA: TGTGCCAGCAGTATCCCCCTGGGACAGACCTACGAGCAGTACTTC

size: once
D: NA
V: TRBV18
J: TRBJ2-2
CDR3: CASSPALSLNTGELFF
DNA: TGTGCCAGCTCACCGGCCCTTTCCCTGAACACCGGGGAGCTGTTTTTT

size: NA
D: TRBD1
V: TRBV6-4
J: TRBJ1-2
CDR3: CASGGERGHGYGYTF
DNA: TGTGCCAGCGGCGGGGAGAGGGGGCACGGCTATGGCTACACCTTC